The present TCR beta chain was sequenced within a study of cytomegalovirus exposure and HLA in healthy donors. This clone was recorded only once. Antigen specificity is unknown. Repertoires were generated with immunoSEQ multiplex PCR, while TCRdb's copy carries only in-frame clones and drops some. The data contain under 200,000 clones, 75% to 95% of them seen just once; the ten biggest clones take up more than 2.5%. Study findings and constraints: Associated with cytomegalovirus, according to the listing, were 150 to 200 TCR beta chains.

The CDR3 is 15 amino acids. From germline, CDR1 is LNHDA and CDR2 SQIVND (reference sequence). V was clipped by 3 bases and J by 7 bases, with 16 bases between them. The TCR comes from a woman aged 18-29 years in good health and CMV-seropositive. Specimen: PBMCs. The chain has TRBV19 and TRBJ1-5; maybe TRBD1 (6 bases). The CDR3 nucleotides are TGTGCCAGTAGTATGGCGGGGGGCTTCCGACAGCCCCAGCATTTT. Translating it yields CASSMAGGFRQPQHF.